This T cell receptor beta chain was documented in a study of OX40 agonist ivuxolimab in advanced cancers. Generated by immunoSEQ multiplex PCR, the TCRdb table keeps only in-frame clones and is missing some. The sample contains about 69,000 clones, approximately 90% of which appear only once. CDR1 SGHRS and CDR2 YFSETQ come from the germline V gene. CDR3 length: 15 amino acids. Trimming cost V 0 bases and J 6 bases, with 15 bases left between them. The sample in question was CD4+ or CD8+ T cells sorted from blood, obtained in a trial of the OX40 agonist ivuxolimab. The receptor was derived from an adult with an advanced solid tumor such as melanoma, head and neck, liver or kidney cancer. V is TRBV5-1 and J is TRBJ1-2; D is undetermined. CDR3 residues: CASSLAATWGNGYTF. CDR3 DNA: TGCGCCAGCAGCTTGGCCGCTACCTGGGGAAATGGCTACACCTTC.